The source of this T cell receptor beta chain is a study of blood T cells in healthy people across ages. Study results and limitations: Strong correlation was found linking TCR beta diversity to naive T cell percentage. Changes in expanded clonotypes were possibly confounded, as the CMV status of donors was unknown. Per-million-T-cell TCR beta diversity fell roughly linearly with age.

A second roughly 6 to 11 cycle PCR used barcoded and J-beta primers. TCRdb re-called the 5' RACE reads with MiXCR, one entry per CDR3 protein. The repertoire holds 550,000 to 600,000 distinct CDR3 sequences, with 27% as singletons. Germline lookup yields CDR1 SGHRS and CDR2 YFSETQ. V shed 2 bases and J 3 bases; nucleotides not matched to a gene: 2. The CDR3 runs to 15 residues. This clonotype was seen only a few times. Its antigen is undetermined. The material sequenced was blood. The chain is built from TRBV5-1 and TRBJ2-2, with 9 bases lining up with TRBD1. This receptor was identified in a woman between 65 and 79 years old in good health. The CDR3 region has the DNA TGCGCCAGCAGCTTACAGGGGGCCCACACCGGGGAGCTGTTTTTT. Its protein is CASSLQGAHTGELFF.